This T cell receptor (beta chain) was recovered during a study of neoadjuvant anti-PD-1 for oral cavity cancer (dated by TCRdb to about 2021). For the study in its entirety: Patients mostly received three to four biweekly doses of nivolumab at 3 mg/kg before curative-intent surgical resection. For patients who did not progress, a fourth nivolumab dose was given around day 43, followed by definitive surgical resection on days 50-56. Under RECIST 1.1, a patient counted as a responder if showing complete response, partial response or stable disease, and as a non-responder if showing progression. There were eleven to twelve patients in the parent correlative cohort, and the response rate was roughly 34%. Results the study describes overall, beyond this receptor: Higher pretreatment blood Treg/Th17 ratios correlated with higher pretreatment blood TCRbeta clonality and lower post-treatment tumor TCRbeta clonality. The TCR analyses had only a few patients in each response group, and the authors called for validation in larger cohorts. After neoadjuvant nivolumab, non-responders showed significantly higher T cell clonality (Gini index) in PBMCs than responders did.

Comments on this clone: What this receptor recognizes is not known. No much larger clone exists at a distance of one base, and base qualities are not known.

Including the terminal cysteine and phenylalanine, the CDR3 comprises 14 residues. The DNA shown is the 42-base CDR3, in frame from base 1. Clipping removes 8 bases from V and 8 bases from J, with 14 as the unmatched junction base count. The germline V gene gives CDR1 as ENHRY and CDR2 as SYGVKD. For deep sequencing, each PBMC sample was run in six replicates, with libraries mostly built from about 510 ng of input genomic DNA. TCRbeta libraries were prepared with the immunoSEQ hsTCRbeta kit according to the manufacturer's instructions. The finished libraries were brought together in one pool at approximately 3 nM, which was then read using an Illumina NovaSeq 6000 S4 flow cell. As for the original processing: The immunoSEQ Analyzer was used for raw data preprocessing and quality control. The analysis was restricted to productive rearrangements, with each unique CDR3 amino acid sequence defining a clonotype. Repertoire clonality was estimated as the Gini-Simpson index, which was computed with the R package tcR. Student's t test was used to compare Gini indices, while Pearson correlation assessed associations with tumor size change. TCRdb took over this immuneACCESS table, retaining in-frame rearrangements with V and J assigned. Such tables are incomplete; in checked studies, under half of the missing clones stem from an unresolved V gene, and the remainder is unexplained. V, J and clone size are those of that table, while D and trimming were read from the DNA. The sample data list approximately 42,000 clones, and 65% to 85% of these were observed just once. The top ten constitute 4% to 5.5% of the sample.

Per the publication, the time point label means: after neoadjuvant nivolumab, at surgical resection. Patients had been newly diagnosed with stage II-IVA oral cavity squamous cell carcinoma, and no prior systemic or radiation treatment had been given to the patients. The cohort consisted of patients with HPV-negative, locally advanced oral cavity squamous cell carcinoma. Peripheral blood mononuclear cells were analyzed directly, without maintenance or expansion in culture. The samples were obtained from a longitudinal correlative study of a single-arm phase II trial testing neoadjuvant nivolumab in oral cavity squamous cell carcinoma. Subject-matched pre- and post-treatment PBMCs and tumors from three responders and three non-responders were subjected to genomic DNA-based TCRbeta sequencing. Peripheral blood mononuclear cells were drawn once before nivolumab treatment and a second time after treatment, when surgery took place. The Maxwell RSC DNA from Cells kit was used to extract genomic DNA from PBMCs.

This sample comprised PBMCs, obtained after nivolumab (anti-PD-1) treatment. The source is a person between 40 and 85 years old with oral cavity squamous cell carcinoma. The chain joins TRBV10-3 to TRBJ1-2; 7 junctional bases match TRBD1. The DNA reads TGTGCCATCGGAAGACCGACAGGGTCCTGGGGCTACACCTTC. This translates into CAIGRPTGSWGYTF.